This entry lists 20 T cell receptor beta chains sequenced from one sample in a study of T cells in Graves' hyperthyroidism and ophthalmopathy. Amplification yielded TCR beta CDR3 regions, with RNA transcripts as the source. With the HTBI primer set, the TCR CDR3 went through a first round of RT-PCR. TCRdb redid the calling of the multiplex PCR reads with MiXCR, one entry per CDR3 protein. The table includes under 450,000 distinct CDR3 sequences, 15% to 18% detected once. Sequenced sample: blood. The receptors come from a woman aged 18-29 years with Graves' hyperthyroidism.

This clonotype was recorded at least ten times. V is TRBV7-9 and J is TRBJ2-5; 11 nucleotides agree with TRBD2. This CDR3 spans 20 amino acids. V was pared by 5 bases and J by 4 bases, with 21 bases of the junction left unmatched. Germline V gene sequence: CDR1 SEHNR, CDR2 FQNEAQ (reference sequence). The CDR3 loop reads CASSPAAPTSLAGGIETQYF. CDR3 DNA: TGTGCCAGCAGCCCCGCCGCACCTACCAGCCTAGCGGGAGGTATAGAGACCCAGTACTTC.

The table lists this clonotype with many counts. The CDR3 protein is CASSPNRYSGANVLTF. CDR3 DNA: TGTGCCAGCAGCCCTAATCGATACTCTGGGGCCAACGTCCTGACTTTC. V and J are TRBV7-2 and TRBJ2-6; D gene uncertain. The CDR3 covers 16 residues. Germline V gene sequence: CDR1 SGHTA, CDR2 FQGNSA. Trimming took off 5 bases at V and 0 bases at J, with 11 bases between the two ends.

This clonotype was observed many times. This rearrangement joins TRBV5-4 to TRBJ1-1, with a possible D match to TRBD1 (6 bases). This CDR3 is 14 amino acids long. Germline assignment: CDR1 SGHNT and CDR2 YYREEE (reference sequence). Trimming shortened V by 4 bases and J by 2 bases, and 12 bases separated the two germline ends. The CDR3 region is CASSTQGLNTEAFF. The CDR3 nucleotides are TGTGCCAGCAGCACACAGGGTTTAAACACTGAAGCTTTCTTT. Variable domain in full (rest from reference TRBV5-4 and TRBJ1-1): ETGVTQSPTHLIKTRGQQVTLRCSSQSGHNTVSWYQQALGQGPQFIFQYYREEENGRGNFPPRFSGLQFPNYSSELNVNALELDDSALYLCASSTQGLNTEAFFGQGTRLTVV.

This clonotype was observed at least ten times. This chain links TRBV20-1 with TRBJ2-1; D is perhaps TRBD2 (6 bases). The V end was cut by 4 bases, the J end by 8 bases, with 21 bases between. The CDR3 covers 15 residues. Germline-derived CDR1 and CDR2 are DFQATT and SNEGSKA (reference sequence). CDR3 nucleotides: TGCAGTGCTACCGGCGGGACTTCCAACTCGGATGAGCAGTTCTTC. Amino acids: CSATGGTSNSDEQFF.

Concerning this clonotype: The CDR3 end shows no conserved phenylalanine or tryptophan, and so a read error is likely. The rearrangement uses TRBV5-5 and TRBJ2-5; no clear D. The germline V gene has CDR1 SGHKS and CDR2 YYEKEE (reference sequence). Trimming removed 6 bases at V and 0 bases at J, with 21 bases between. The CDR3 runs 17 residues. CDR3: CASNTKPGAFYQETQYS. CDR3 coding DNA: TGTGCCAGCAACACTAAACCAGGAGCCTTTTACCAAGAGACCCAGTACTCC.

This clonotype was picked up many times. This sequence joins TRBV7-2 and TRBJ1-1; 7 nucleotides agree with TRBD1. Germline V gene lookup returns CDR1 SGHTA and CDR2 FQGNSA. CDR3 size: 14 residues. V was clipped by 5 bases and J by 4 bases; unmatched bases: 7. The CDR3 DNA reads TGTGCCAGCAGCCAGTTACACAGGGGCACTGAAGCTTTCTTT. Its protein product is CASSQLHRGTEAFF.

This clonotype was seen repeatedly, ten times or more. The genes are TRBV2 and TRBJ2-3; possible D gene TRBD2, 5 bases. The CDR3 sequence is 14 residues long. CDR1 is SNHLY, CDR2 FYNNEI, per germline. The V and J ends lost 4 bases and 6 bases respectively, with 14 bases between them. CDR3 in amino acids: CASSVELVGDTQYF. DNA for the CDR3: TGTGCCAGCAGTGTGGAACTAGTGGGCGATACGCAGTATTTT. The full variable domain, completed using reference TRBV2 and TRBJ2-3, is EPEVTQTPSHQVTQMGQEVILRCVPISNHLYFYWYRQILGQKVEFLVSFYNNEISEKSEIFDDQFSVERPDGSNFTLKIRSTKLEDSAMYFCASSVELVGDTQYFGPGTRLTVL.

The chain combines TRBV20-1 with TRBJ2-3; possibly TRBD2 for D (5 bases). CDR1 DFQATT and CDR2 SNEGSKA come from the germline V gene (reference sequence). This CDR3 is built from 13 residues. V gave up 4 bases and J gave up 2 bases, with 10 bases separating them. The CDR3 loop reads CSAKRGNTDTQYF. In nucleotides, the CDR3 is TGCAGTGCTAAACGGGGAAACACAGATACGCAGTATTTT.

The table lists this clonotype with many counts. The CDR3 nucleotides are TGTGCCAGCAGCGCAAGAAAGTCGGACCCCTACCAAGAGACCCAGTACTTC. It translates to CASSARKSDPYQETQYF. The rearrangement joins TRBV7-2 to TRBJ2-5; no clear D gene. The V end was cut by 5 bases, the J end by 0 bases, with 19 bases between. The germline CDR1 and CDR2 sequences are SGHTA and FQGNSA. The CDR3 length is 17 residues. The full variable domain, rest sourced from reference TRBV7-2 and TRBJ2-5, is GAGVSQSPSNKVTEKGKDVELRCDPISGHTALYWYRQSLGQGLEFLIYFQGNSAPDKSGLPSDRFSAERTGGSVSTLTIQRTQQEDSAVYLCASSARKSDPYQETQYFGPGTRLLVL.

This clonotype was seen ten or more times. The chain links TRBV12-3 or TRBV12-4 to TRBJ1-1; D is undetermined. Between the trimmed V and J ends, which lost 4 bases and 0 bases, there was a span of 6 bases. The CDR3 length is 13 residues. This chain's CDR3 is CASSSILNTEAFF. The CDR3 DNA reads TGTGCCAGCAGTTCGATCTTGAACACTGAAGCTTTCTTT.

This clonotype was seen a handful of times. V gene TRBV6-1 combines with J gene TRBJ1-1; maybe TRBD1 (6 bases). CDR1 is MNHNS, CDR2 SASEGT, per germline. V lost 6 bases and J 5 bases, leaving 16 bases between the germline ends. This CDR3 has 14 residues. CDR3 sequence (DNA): TGTGCCAGCAGAACTACGTACAGGGTAACTGAAGCTTTCTTT. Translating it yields CASRTTYRVTEAFF.

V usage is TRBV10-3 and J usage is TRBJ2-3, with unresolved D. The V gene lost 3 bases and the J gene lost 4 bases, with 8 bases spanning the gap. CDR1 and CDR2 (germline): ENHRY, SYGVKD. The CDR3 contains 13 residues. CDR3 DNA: TGTGCCATCAGTGATATGGCGGCAGATACGCAGTATTTT. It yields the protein CAISDMAADTQYF.

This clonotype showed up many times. CDR3 in amino acids: CAGGLASADTQYF. CDR3 coding DNA: TGTGCCGGAGGACTAGCTTCGGCAGATACGCAGTATTTT. The chain carries TRBV2 and TRBJ2-3; 8 nucleotides match TRBD2. With 11 bases clipped from V and 4 bases from J, the junction kept 8 bases outside the gene matches. This CDR3 is built from 13 residues. From germline, CDR1 is SNHLY and CDR2 FYNNEI.

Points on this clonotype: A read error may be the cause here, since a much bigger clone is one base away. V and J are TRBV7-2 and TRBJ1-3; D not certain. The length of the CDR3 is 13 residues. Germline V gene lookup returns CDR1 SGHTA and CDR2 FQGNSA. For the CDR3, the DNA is TGTGCCAGCAGCTCCCACGGGAGAAACATCATATATTTT. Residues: CASSSHGRNIIYF.

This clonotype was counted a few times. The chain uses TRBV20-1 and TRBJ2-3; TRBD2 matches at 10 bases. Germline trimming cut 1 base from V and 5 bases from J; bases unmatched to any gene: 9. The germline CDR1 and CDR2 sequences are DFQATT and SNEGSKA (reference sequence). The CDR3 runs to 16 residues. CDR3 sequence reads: CSARALLAGVLDTQYF. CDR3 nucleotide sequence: TGCAGTGCTAGAGCGCTCCTAGCGGGAGTGTTAGATACGCAGTATTTT.

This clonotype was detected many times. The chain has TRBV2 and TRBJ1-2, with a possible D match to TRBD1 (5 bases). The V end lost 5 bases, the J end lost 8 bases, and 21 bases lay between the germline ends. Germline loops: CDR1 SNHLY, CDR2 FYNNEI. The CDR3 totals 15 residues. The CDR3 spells CASSKTGTLSGGYTF. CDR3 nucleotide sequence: TGTGCCAGCAGTAAAACCGGGACCTTAAGCGGGGGCTACACCTTC.

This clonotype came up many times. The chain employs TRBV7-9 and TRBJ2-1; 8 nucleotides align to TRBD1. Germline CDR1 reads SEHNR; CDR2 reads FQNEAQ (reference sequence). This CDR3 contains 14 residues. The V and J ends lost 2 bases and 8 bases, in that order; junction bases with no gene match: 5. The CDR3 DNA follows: TGTGCCAGCAGCTTATTAGGACAGGGCTATGAGCAGTTCTTC. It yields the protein CASSLLGQGYEQFF.

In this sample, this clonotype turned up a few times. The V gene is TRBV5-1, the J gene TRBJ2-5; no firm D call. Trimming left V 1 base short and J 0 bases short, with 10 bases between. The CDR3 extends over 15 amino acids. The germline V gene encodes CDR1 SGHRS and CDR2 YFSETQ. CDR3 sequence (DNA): TGCGCCAGCAGCTTGCCCCTTGGGCACCAAGAGACCCAGTACTTC. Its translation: CASSLPLGHQETQYF. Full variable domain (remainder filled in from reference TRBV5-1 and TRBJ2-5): KAGVTQTPRYLIKTRGQQVTLSCSPISGHRSVSWYQQTPGQGLQFLFEYFSETQRNKGNFPGRFSGRQFSNSRSEMNVSTLELGDSALYLCASSLPLGHQETQYFGPGTRLLVL.

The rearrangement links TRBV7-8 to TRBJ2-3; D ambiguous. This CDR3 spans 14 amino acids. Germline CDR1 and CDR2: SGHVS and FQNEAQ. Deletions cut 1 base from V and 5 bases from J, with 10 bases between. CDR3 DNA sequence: TGTGCCAGCAGCTTAGTTCGCTACAAAGATACGCAGTATTTT. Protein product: CASSLVRYKDTQYF. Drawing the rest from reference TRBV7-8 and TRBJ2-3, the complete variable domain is GAGVSQSPRYKVAKRGQDVALRCDPISGHVSLFWYQQALGQGPEFLTYFQNEAQLDKSGLPSDRFFAERPEGSVSTLKIQRTQQEDSAVYLCASSLVRYKDTQYFGPGTRLTVL.

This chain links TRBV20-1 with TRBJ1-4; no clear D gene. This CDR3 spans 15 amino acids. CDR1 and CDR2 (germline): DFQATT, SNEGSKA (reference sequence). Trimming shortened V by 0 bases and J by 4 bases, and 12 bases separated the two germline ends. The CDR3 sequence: CSARDVGRDNEKLFF. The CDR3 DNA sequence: TGCAGTGCTAGAGATGTGGGGAGGGATAATGAAAAACTGTTTTTT.